This entry describes one T cell receptor beta chain. Its antigen is not identified. Using its own MiXCR run on the reads, TCRdb lists one record per CDR3 protein. The repertoire includes around 340,000 distinct CDR3 sequences, 25% to 35% of them detected once, and around 18% sits in the top ten. This entry comes from a study of T cell repertoires in cytomegalovirus infection. Study at large: CMV epitopes, recently identified HLA-C-restricted and well-studied HLA-B-restricted, were used.

This sample comprised cultured PBMCs, obtained from culture after CMV antigen stimulation. The clonotype was recovered from a human donor in good health (CMV status not recorded). Some clones in this sample may be carry-over from other donors' samples.

The CDR3 sequence: CASSLSIGYEQYF. In DNA, the CDR3 is TGTGCCAGCAGCTTGAGTATCGGTTACGAGCAGTACTTC. The chain combines TRBV5-4 with TRBJ2-7; the D is unclear. Trimming pared 1 base from V and 4 bases from J, leaving 9 bases between. This CDR3 region has 13 residues. CDR1 SGHNT and CDR2 YYREEE come from the germline V gene (reference sequence). The whole variable domain, filled in from reference TRBV5-4 and TRBJ2-7, reads ETGVTQSPTHLIKTRGQQVTLRCSSQSGHNTVSWYQQALGQGPQFIFQYYREEENGRGNFPPRFSGLQFPNYSSELNVNALELDDSALYLCASSLSIGYEQYFGPGTRLTVT.